These T cell receptor beta chains were read from a single sample in a study of T cells in Graves' hyperthyroidism and ophthalmopathy. Each CDR3 protein gets one entry after TCRdb re-called the multiplex PCR reads with MiXCR. Among roughly 700,000 distinct CDR3 sequences listed, about 15% were seen once. The specimen sequenced was blood. The receptors shown here come from a woman between 18 and 29 years old with Graves' hyperthyroidism. Each CDR3 is given with its conserved first and last residue. The D gene is left open where the match is weak. Rows give clone size only sometimes, using once, few, many, or a class for an expanded clone.

-	TRBV7-9	TRBJ2-6	-	CASSLGQAGANVLTF	TGTGCCAGCAGCTTAGGACAGGCTGGGGCCAACGTCCTGACTTTC
TRBD1	TRBV7-6	TRBJ1-2	few	CAIRPGQGYGYTF	TGTGCCATCAGGCCGGGACAGGGCTATGGCTACACCTTC
TRBD1	TRBV9	TRBJ1-1	-	CASSAGTGYSTEAFF	TGTGCCAGCAGCGCTGGGACAGGTTATTCAACTGAAGCTTTCTTT
TRBD1	TRBV5-4	TRBJ2-7	-	CASSLEGTVLAEQYF	TGTGCCAGCAGCTTGGAAGGGACAGTCTTGGCCGAGCAGTACTTC
-	TRBV7-6	TRBJ2-7	many	CASSEPAVSKQYF	TGTGCCAGCAGTGAGCCTGCGGTCTCAAAGCAGTACTTC
-	TRBV18	TRBJ1-1	many	CASSSSLQENTEAFF	TGTGCCAGCTCAAGTAGCCTACAAGAAAACACTGAAGCTTTCTTT
-	TRBV24-1	TRBJ2-3	-	CATSTPGGARSTDTQYF	TGTGCCACCAGTACTCCCGGAGGGGCACGAAGCACAGATACGCAGTATTTT
-	TRBV7-8	TRBJ1-1	many	CASSSKGRGEAFF	TGTGCCAGCAGCTCCAAAGGTAGGGGTGAAGCTTTCTTT
TRBD2	TRBV30	TRBJ2-1	many	CAWSVVLTSGSLNEQFF	TGTGCCTGGAGTGTAGTCCTTACTAGCGGGAGTTTGAATGAGCAGTTCTTC
TRBD2	TRBV27	TRBJ2-3	many	CASNPGTSGSNTDTQYF	TGTGCCAGCAACCCCGGGACTAGCGGTTCTAACACAGATACGCAGTATTTT
TRBD2	TRBV7-9	TRBJ2-3	many	CASSLAATSGTDTQYF	TGTGCCAGCAGCTTAGCAGCCACTAGCGGGACAGATACGCAGTATTTT
-	TRBV28	TRBJ1-5	-	CASRGLGQPQHF	TGTGCCAGCAGGGGTTTGGGTCAGCCCCAGCATTTT
-	TRBV20-1	TRBJ2-4	few	CSAPREMNIQYF	TGCAGTGCTCCCCGGGAGATGAACATTCAGTACTTC
-	TRBV28	TRBJ1-1	many	CASSSGGTGGVSFF	TGTGCCAGCAGTTCAGGAGGCACGGGGGGGGTATCTTTCTTT
-	TRBV4-1	TRBJ2-7	few	CASTPRGGPYEQYF	TGCGCCAGCACCCCTAGGGGTGGCCCCTACGAGCAGTACTTC
-	TRBV11-3	TRBJ2-2	many	CASSLREVGTGELFF	TGTGCCAGCAGCTTAAGGGAAGTCGGGACCGGGGAGCTGTTTTTT
-	TRBV7-9	TRBJ2-5	few	CASSRDIQETQYF	TGTGCCAGCAGCCGGGACATCCAAGAGACCCAGTACTTC
TRBD2	TRBV13	TRBJ2-2	many	CASSLRRTSGNTGELFF	TGTGCCAGCAGCTTACGCCGGACTAGCGGGAACACCGGGGAGCTGTTTTTT
-	TRBV15	TRBJ2-5	-	CATSRVTLYQETQYF	TGTGCCACCAGCAGGGTGACACTGTACCAAGAGACCCAGTACTTC
TRBD2	TRBV7-8	TRBJ2-4	many	CASSPGLAGDWAKNIQYF	TGTGCCAGCAGCCCGGGACTAGCGGGAGATTGGGCCAAAAACATTCAGTACTTC
-	TRBV2	TRBJ1-4	many	CASSEQGNEKLFF	TGTGCCAGCAGTGAACAGGGAAATGAAAAACTGTTTTTT
TRBD1	TRBV19	TRBJ1-5	-	CASSIETGGAGQPQHF	TGTGCCAGTAGTATAGAGACAGGGGGCGCCGGACAGCCCCAGCATTTT
-	TRBV20-1	TRBJ2-3	-	CSAYLGASTDTQYF	TGCAGTGCATACCTGGGCGCTAGCACAGATACGCAGTATTTT
-	TRBV12-3/TRBV12-4	TRBJ1-5	many	CASSPTSGNQPQHF	TGTGCCAGCAGTCCGACCAGCGGCAATCAGCCCCAGCATTTT
-	TRBV27	TRBJ1-5	-	CASSPGTAHNQPQHF	TGTGCCAGCAGCCCGGGGACGGCTCATAATCAGCCCCAGCATTTT
TRBD2	TRBV20-1	TRBJ2-7	few	CSARAVHLGIGGLAGRGEQYF	TGCAGTGCTAGAGCCGTCCACCTTGGGATAGGGGGACTAGCGGGGAGAGGGGAGCAGTACTTC
-	TRBV6-5	TRBJ2-2	-	CASSYRGGLNIGELFF	TGTGCCAGCAGTTATCGTGGGGGATTGAACATCGGGGAGCTGTTTTTT
-	TRBV3-1	TRBJ2-7	-	CASSQDRGLRYEQYF	TGTGCCAGCAGCCAAGATCGGGGATTAAGGTACGAGCAGTACTTC
-	TRBV20-1	TRBJ2-7	many	CSAGELQAYEQYF	TGCAGTGCTGGAGAATTGCAGGCCTACGAGCAGTACTTC
TRBD2	TRBV7-9	TRBJ2-3	many	CASSLGTSGSLDTQYF	TGTGCCAGCAGCCTCGGGACTAGCGGGAGTCTAGATACGCAGTATTTT
-	TRBV2	TRBJ2-1	many	CASSPGTEQFF	TGTGCCAGCTCGCCCGGGACTGAGCAGTTCTTC
-	TRBV7-9	TRBJ2-1	-	CASSRTNSYNEQFF	TGTGCCAGCAGCAGGACAAATTCCTACAATGAGCAGTTCTTC
-	TRBV20-1	TRBJ1-2	-	CSAEETNYGYTF	TGCAGTGCCGAGGAGACCAACTATGGCTACACCTTC
-	TRBV18	TRBJ1-1	many	CASSPTNRVRVNTEAFF	TGTGCCAGCTCACCCACTAACAGGGTACGGGTGAACACTGAAGCTTTCTTT
TRBD1	TRBV6-1	TRBJ2-7	many	CASSGTRGPSSYEQYF	TGTGCCAGCAGTGGGACAAGGGGGCCAAGCTCCTACGAGCAGTACTTC
TRBD2	TRBV19	TRBJ2-1	-	CASSISASGSNEQFF	TGTGCCAGTAGTATCTCGGCTAGCGGGAGCAATGAGCAGTTCTTC
TRBD2	TRBV11-2	TRBJ2-1	many	CASSLISGTYNEQFF	TGTGCCAGCAGCTTAATTAGCGGGACGTACAATGAGCAGTTCTTC
TRBD1	TRBV7-9	TRBJ1-6	few	CASSRGQGSSPLHF	TGTGCCAGCAGCCGAGGACAGGGGAGTTCACCCCTCCACTTT
TRBD1	TRBV6-8	TRBJ1-1	many	CASSGQAPEAFF	TGTGCCAGCAGTGGACAGGCCCCTGAAGCTTTCTTT
-	TRBV7-3	TRBJ2-3	few	CASSLRTTAGLQDTQYF	TGTGCCAGCAGCTTAAGGACTACAGCGGGCCTCCAAGATACGCAGTATTTT
-	TRBV5-6	TRBJ1-2	many	CASRHLRERGYGYTF	TGTGCCAGCAGACACCTGCGGGAAAGGGGCTATGGCTACACCTTC
-	TRBV10-3	TRBJ2-7	-	CATKTETYEQYF	TGTGCCACCAAGACAGAAACCTACGAGCAGTACTTC
-	TRBV19	TRBJ2-1	-	CASSVDVLDSYNEQFF	TGTGCCAGTAGTGTCGACGTACTTGACTCCTACAATGAGCAGTTCTTC
-	TRBV2	TRBJ1-5	many	CASSGGTGSNQPQHF	TGTGCCAGCAGTGGGGGTACTGGGAGCAATCAGCCCCAGCATTTT
-	TRBV28	TRBJ1-4	many	CASSSPIRQINEKLFF	TGTGCCAGCAGTTCCCCCATTCGACAGATAAATGAAAAACTGTTTTTT
-	TRBV20-1	TRBJ1-1	many	CSASTGLEAFF	TGCAGTGCTAGCACAGGATTGGAAGCTTTCTTT
-	TRBV5-6	TRBJ2-1	many	CASSLGRVREQFF	TGTGCCAGCAGCTTGGGTAGGGTGCGGGAGCAGTTCTTC
-	TRBV20-1	TRBJ1-6	-	CSAPLGPGQNSPLHF	TGCAGTGCTCCCCTTGGGCCAGGTCAGAATTCACCTCTCCACTTT
TRBD1	TRBV24-1	TRBJ2-1	few	CATEGQGANEQFF	TGTGCCACCGAGGGACAGGGGGCCAATGAGCAGTTCTTC
TRBD1	TRBV27	TRBJ2-7	many	CASARGTGYEQYF	TGTGCCAGCGCACGCGGGACAGGGTACGAGCAGTACTTC
-	TRBV6-2/TRBV6-3	TRBJ1-5	many	CASRSHLNQPQHF	TGTGCCAGCCGTTCCCACCTCAATCAGCCCCAGCATTTT
-	TRBV30	TRBJ2-1	few	CAWRTLNEQFF	TGTGCCTGGAGAACGTTGAATGAGCAGTTCTTC
TRBD1	TRBV20-1	TRBJ1-2	-	CSARDETGYHYGYTF	TGCAGTGCTAGAGACGAGACAGGGTATCACTATGGCTACACCTTC
-	TRBV28	TRBJ2-5	few	CASSSGGREETQYF	TGTGCCAGCAGTAGTGGGGGGCGAGAAGAGACCCAGTACTTC
TRBD2	TRBV2	TRBJ2-2	many	CARSGTSGNTGELFF	TGTGCCAGATCCGGGACTAGCGGGAACACCGGGGAGCTGTTTTTT
TRBD1	TRBV12-3/TRBV12-4	TRBJ2-2	few	CASSLVDRGPTGELFF	TGTGCCAGCAGTTTAGTTGACAGGGGTCCGACCGGGGAGCTGTTTTTT